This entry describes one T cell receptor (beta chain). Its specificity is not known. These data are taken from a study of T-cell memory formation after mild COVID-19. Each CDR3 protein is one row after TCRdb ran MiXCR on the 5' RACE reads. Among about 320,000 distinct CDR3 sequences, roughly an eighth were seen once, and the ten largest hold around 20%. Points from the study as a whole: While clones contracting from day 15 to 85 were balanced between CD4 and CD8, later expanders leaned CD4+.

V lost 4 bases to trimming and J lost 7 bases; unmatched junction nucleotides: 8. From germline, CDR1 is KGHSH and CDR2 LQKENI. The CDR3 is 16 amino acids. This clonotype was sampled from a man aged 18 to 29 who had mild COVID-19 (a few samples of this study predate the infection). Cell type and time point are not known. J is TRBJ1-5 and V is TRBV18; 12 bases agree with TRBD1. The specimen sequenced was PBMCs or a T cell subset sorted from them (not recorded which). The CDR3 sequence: CASSLQGQGAGQPQHF. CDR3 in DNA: TGTGCCAGCTCACTACAGGGACAGGGGGCTGGCCAGCCCCAGCATTTT.